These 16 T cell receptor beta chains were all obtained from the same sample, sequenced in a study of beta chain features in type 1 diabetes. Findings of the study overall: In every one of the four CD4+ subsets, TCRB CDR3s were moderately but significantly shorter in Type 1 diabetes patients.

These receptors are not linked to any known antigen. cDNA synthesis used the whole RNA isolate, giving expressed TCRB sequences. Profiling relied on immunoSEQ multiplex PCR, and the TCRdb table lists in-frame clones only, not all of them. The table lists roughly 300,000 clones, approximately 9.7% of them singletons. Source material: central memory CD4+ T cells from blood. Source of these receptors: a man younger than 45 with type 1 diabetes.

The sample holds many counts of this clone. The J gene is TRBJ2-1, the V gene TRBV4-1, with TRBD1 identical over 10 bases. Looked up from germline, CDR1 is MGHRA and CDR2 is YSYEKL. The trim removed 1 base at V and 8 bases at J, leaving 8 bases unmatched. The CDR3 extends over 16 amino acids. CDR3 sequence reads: CASSQGDRGREDEQFF. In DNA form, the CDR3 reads TGCGCCAGCAGCCAAGGGGACAGGGGAAGGGAGGATGAGCAGTTCTTC.

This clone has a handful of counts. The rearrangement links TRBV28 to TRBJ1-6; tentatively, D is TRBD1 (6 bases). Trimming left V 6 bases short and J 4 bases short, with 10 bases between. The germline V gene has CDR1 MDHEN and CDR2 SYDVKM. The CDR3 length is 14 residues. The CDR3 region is CASRDGQYNSPLHF. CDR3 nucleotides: TGTGCCAGCAGGGACGGACAGTATAATTCACCCCTCCACTTT.

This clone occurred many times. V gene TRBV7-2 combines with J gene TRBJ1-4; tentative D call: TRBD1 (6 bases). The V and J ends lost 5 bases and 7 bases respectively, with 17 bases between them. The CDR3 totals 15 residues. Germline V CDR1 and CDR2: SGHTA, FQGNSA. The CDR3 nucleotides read TGTGCCAGCAGCCGCCTACAGGGTCGAAGTGAAAAACTGTTTTTT. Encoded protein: CASSRLQGRSEKLFF. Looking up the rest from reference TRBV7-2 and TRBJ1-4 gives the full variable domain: GAGVSQSPSNKVTEKGKDVELRCDPISGHTALYWYRQSLGQGLEFLIYFQGNSAPDKSGLPSDRFSAERTGGSVSTLTIQRTQQEDSAVYLCASSRLQGRSEKLFFGSGTQLSVL.

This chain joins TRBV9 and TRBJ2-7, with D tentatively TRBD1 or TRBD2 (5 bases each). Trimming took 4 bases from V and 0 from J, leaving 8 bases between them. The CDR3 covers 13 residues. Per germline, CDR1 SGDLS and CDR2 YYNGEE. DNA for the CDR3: TGTGCCAGCAGCCGGGACGCCTCCTACGAGCAGTACTTC. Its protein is CASSRDASYEQYF.

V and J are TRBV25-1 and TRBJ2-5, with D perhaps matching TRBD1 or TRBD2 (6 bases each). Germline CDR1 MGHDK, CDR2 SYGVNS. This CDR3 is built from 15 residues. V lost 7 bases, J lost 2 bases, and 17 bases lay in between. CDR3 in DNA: TGTGCCAGCAAGGGGGGCAGGAGTATTCAAGAGACCCAGTACTTC. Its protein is CASKGGRSIQETQYF.

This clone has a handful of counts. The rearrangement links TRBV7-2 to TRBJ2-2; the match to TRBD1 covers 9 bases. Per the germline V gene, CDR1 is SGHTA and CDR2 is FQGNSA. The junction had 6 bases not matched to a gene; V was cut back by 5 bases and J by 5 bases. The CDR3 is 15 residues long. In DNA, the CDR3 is TGTGCCAGCAGCCGATGGACAGGGGAGACCGGGGAGCTGTTTTTT. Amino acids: CASSRWTGETGELFF. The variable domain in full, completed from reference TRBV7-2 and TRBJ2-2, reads GAGVSQSPSNKVTEKGKDVELRCDPISGHTALYWYRQSLGQGLEFLIYFQGNSAPDKSGLPSDRFSAERTGGSVSTLTIQRTQQEDSAVYLCASSRWTGETGELFFGEGSRLTVL.

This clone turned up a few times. CDR3 nucleotide sequence: TGTGCCAGCAGTTTAGCGGGGGGCCATAATTCACCCCTCCACTTT. Its translation is CASSLAGGHNSPLHF. The chain employs TRBV28 and TRBJ1-6; D perhaps matches TRBD1 (6 bases). Germline CDR1 and CDR2: MDHEN and SYDVKM. V lost 2 bases to trimming and J lost 5 bases, with 10 bases between them. The CDR3 is 15 residues long.

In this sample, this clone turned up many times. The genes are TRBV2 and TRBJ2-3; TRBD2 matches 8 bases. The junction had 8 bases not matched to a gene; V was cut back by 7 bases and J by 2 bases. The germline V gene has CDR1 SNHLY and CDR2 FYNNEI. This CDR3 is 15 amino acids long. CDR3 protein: CASNSAGGSTDTQYF. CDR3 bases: TGTGCCAGCAATTCTGCGGGGGGTTCCACAGATACGCAGTATTTT. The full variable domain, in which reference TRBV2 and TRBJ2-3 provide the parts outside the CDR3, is EPEVTQTPSHQVTQMGQEVILRCVPISNHLYFYWYRQILGQKVEFLVSFYNNEISEKSEIFDDQFSVERPDGSNFTLKIRSTKLEDSAMYFCASNSAGGSTDTQYFGPGTRLTVL.

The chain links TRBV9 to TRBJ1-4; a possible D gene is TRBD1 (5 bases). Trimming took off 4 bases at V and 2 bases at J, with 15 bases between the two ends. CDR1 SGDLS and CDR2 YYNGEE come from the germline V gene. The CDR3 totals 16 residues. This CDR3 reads CASSPHQGVTNEKLFF. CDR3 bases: TGTGCCAGCAGCCCACACCAGGGTGTGACTAATGAAAAACTGTTTTTT.

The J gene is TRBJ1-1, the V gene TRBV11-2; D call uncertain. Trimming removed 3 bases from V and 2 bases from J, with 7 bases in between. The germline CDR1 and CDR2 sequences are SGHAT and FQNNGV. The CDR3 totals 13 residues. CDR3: CASSFSQNTEAFF. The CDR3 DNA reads TGTGCCAGCAGCTTTTCGCAAAACACTGAAGCTTTCTTT.

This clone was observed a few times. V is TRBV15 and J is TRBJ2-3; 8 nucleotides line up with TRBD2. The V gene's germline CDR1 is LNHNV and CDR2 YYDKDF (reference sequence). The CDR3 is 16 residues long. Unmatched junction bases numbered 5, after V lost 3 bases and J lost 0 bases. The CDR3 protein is CATSRGAGGSTDTQYF. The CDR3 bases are TGTGCCACCAGCAGGGGGGCGGGGGGCAGCACAGATACGCAGTATTTT.

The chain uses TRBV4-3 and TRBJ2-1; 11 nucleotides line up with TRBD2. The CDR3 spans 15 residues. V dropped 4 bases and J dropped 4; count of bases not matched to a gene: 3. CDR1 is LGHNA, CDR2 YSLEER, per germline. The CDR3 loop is CASSPRLAGYNEQFF. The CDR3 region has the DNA TGCGCCAGCAGCCCCCGACTAGCGGGATACAATGAGCAGTTCTTC.

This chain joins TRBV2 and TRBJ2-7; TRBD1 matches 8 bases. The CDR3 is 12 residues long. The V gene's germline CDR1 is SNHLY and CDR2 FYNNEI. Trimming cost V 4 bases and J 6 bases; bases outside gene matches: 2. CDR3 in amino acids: CASSVTGAEQYF. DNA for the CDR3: TGTGCCAGCAGTGTGACAGGGGCCGAGCAGTACTTC.

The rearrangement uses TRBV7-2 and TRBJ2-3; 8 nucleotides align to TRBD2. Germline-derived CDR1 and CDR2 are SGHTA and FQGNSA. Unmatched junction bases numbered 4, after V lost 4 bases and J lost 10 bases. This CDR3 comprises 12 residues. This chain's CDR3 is CASSSGTSAQYF. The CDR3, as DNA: TGTGCCAGCAGCTCCGGGACTAGTGCGCAGTATTTT. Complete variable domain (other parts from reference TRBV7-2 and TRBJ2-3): GAGVSQSPSNKVTEKGKDVELRCDPISGHTALYWYRQSLGQGLEFLIYFQGNSAPDKSGLPSDRFSAERTGGSVSTLTIQRTQQEDSAVYLCASSSGTSAQYFGPGTRLTVL.

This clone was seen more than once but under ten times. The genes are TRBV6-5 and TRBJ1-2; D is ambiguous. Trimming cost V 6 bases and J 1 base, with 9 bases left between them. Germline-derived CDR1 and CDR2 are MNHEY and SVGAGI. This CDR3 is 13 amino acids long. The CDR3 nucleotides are TGTGCCAGCAGAAGAGATGTTAACTATGGCTACACCTTC. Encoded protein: CASRRDVNYGYTF.

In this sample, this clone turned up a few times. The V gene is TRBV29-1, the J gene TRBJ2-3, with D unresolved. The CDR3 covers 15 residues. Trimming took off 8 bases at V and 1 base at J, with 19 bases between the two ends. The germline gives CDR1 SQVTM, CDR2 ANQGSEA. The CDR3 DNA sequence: TGCAGCCCCTCTGTTCGGCTCGACGGCACAGATACGCAGTATTTT. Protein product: CSPSVRLDGTDTQYF.